This record concerns one T cell receptor beta chain sequence. Its antigen is undetermined. Naive, central memory, regulatory and stem cell-like memory cells within the CD4+ compartment were sorted using CD45RO/CCR7/CD25/CD127/CD95/CD27. Purity of each sorted population was above 98%. There are 14 residues in the CDR3. V lost 8 bases, J lost 5 bases, and 11 bases stayed unmatched. Germline lookup yields CDR1 GTSNPN and CDR2 SVGIG (reference sequence). Expressed TCRB transcripts were sequenced because the entire RNA isolate underwent reverse transcription. Profiling relied on immunoSEQ multiplex PCR, and the TCRdb table lists in-frame clones only, not all of them. The sample lists 450,000 to 600,000 clones; approximately 30% were seen once. The sample comes from a study of beta chain features in type 1 diabetes. Whole-study results and caveats: The naive, central memory and Treg TCRB repertoires looked more alike in patients than they did in healthy donors. Short templates might get an advantage during PCR, and this would be equal in patients and controls.

The TCR comes from a man younger than 35 in good health. The sample taken for sequencing was naive CD4+ T cells from blood. The chain couples TRBV30 to TRBJ2-1; 8 positions agree with TRBD2. CDR3 residues: CARTSGRGHNEQFF. CDR3 DNA sequence: TGTGCCCGAACCAGCGGGAGAGGTCACAATGAGCAGTTCTTC.